Below, 30 T cell receptor beta chains from the same sample are listed, as sequenced in a study of cytomegalovirus exposure and HLA in healthy donors. Primers: 60 Vbeta forward and 13 Jbeta reverse. Clones were read by immunoSEQ multiplex PCR, and TCRdb kept only the in-frame ones, dropping some. The table has fewer than 250,000 clones, around 83% seen once. The sample comprised PBMCs. All receptors come from a woman in her fifties or sixties in good health and CMV-seropositive.

Details on this clone: The junction and the germline gene differ at one end; a read error may be behind it. The CDR3 DNA reads as TGCGCCAGCGGCCAAGTCTTGAGCCGTGGAAACACCATATATTTT. It codes for CASGQVLSRGNTIYF. The V call is TRBV4-1, the J call TRBJ1-3; D is unresolved. CDR3 length: 15 residues. CDR1 and CDR2 from the germline V gene are MGHRA and YSYEKL.

The chain carries TRBV4-1 and TRBJ1-5; maybe TRBD1 (5 bases). From germline, CDR1 is MGHRA and CDR2 YSYEKL. V lost 4 bases to trimming and J lost 4 bases, with 17 bases between them. The CDR3 spans 16 residues. This chain's CDR3 is CASSPTSQGGNQPQHF. In DNA, the CDR3 is TGCGCCAGCAGCCCGACGAGCCAGGGTGGGAATCAGCCCCAGCATTTT.

The rearrangement uses TRBV4-1 and TRBJ2-7, with 7 nucleotides matching TRBD1. Germline V gene sequence: CDR1 MGHRA, CDR2 YSYEKL. CDR3 length equals 13 residues. J was trimmed by 6 bases and V by 1 base; bases with no gene match: 3. Written as DNA, the CDR3 is TGCGCCAGCAGCCAAGGACAGGGTGGCGAGCAGTACTTC. Its translation: CASSQGQGGEQYF.

J is TRBJ2-3 and V is TRBV5-4; D remains ambiguous. The CDR3 contains 13 residues. In germline, CDR1 is SGHNT, CDR2 YYREEE (reference sequence). Trimming cost V 5 bases and J 4 bases, with 11 bases left between them. The CDR3 coding sequence is TGTGCCAGCAGATCTTCCCCTTCAGATACGCAGTATTTT. Its protein product is CASRSSPSDTQYF.

This sequence joins TRBV9 and TRBJ1-2; TRBD1 matches 9 bases. This CDR3 region has 15 residues. In germline, CDR1 is SGDLS, CDR2 YYNGEE. J gave up 5 bases and V 3 bases, and 8 bases lay outside the gene matches. CDR3 loop: CASSGRQGVWYGYTF. In nucleotides, the CDR3 is TGTGCCAGCAGCGGTCGACAGGGGGTTTGGTATGGCTACACCTTC.

This clone occurred a few times. The chain employs TRBV6-1 and TRBJ1-1; the match to TRBD1 covers 9 bases. This CDR3 region has 14 residues. Germline-derived CDR1 and CDR2 are MNHNS and SASEGT. V shed 6 bases, J shed 1 base, and the junction held 3 bases outside the gene matches. The CDR3 reads CASSKGQGNTEAFF. The DNA of the CDR3 is TGTGCCAGCAGCAAGGGACAGGGGAACACTGAAGCTTTCTTT.

The chain employs TRBV30 and TRBJ1-5; D not resolved. Per the germline V gene, CDR1 is GTSNPN and CDR2 is SVGIG (reference sequence). V was clipped by 0 bases and J by 5 bases, with 8 bases between them. CDR3 length: 13 residues. The CDR3, as DNA: TGTGCCTGGAGTGTCGGGAAAGATCAGCCCCAGCATTTT. The encoded protein is CAWSVGKDQPQHF.

The gene calls are TRBV27 and TRBJ2-1; D possibly corresponds to TRBD2 (6 bases). This CDR3 has 15 amino acids. Trimming left V 7 bases short and J 0 bases short, with 13 bases between. Germline CDR1 reads MNHEY; CDR2 reads SMNVEV (reference sequence). CDR3 sequence reads: CASNWAGSSYNEQFF. CDR3 bases: TGTGCCAGCAATTGGGCGGGAAGCTCCTACAATGAGCAGTTCTTC.

The chain has TRBV25-1 and TRBJ1-2; D gene uncertain. The germline V gene encodes CDR1 MGHDK and CDR2 SYGVNS. V shed 4 bases and J shed 0 bases, with 12 bases lying between them. This CDR3 is built from 15 residues. CDR3 amino acids: CASSAPGSPNYGYTF. CDR3 coding DNA: TGTGCCAGCAGTGCCCCAGGAAGTCCTAACTATGGCTACACCTTC.

The gene calls are TRBV5-4 and TRBJ1-3; tentative D call: TRBD1 (5 bases). V lost 4 bases, J lost 3 bases, and 8 bases lay in between. Per the germline V gene, CDR1 is SGHNT and CDR2 is YYREEE (reference sequence). The CDR3 covers 13 residues. The CDR3 DNA reads as TGTGCCAGCAGCCCAGGGTTTGGAAACACCATATATTTT. Protein sequence: CASSPGFGNTIYF.

This clone was counted between two and nine times. Other nucleotide sequences in the sample specify the same CDR3. The chain is built from TRBV5-1 and TRBJ2-3; D ambiguous. The V end lost 1 base, the J end lost 1 base, and 4 bases lay between the germline ends. Germline-derived CDR1 and CDR2 are SGHRS and YFSETQ. This CDR3 region has 13 residues. CDR3 nucleotide sequence: TGCGCCAGCAGCTTGAGCGGCACAGATACGCAGTATTTT. Amino acid sequence: CASSLSGTDTQYF.

The chain combines TRBV5-1 with TRBJ2-3; 8 positions match TRBD1. The CDR3 length is 14 residues. The V gene end was trimmed by 6 bases and the J gene end by 1 base; junction bases not matched to a gene: 4. CDR1 and CDR2 from the germline V gene are SGHRS and YFSETQ. Here the CDR3 reads CASTTGGGTDTQYF. In DNA, the CDR3 is TGCGCCAGCACCACAGGGGGTGGCACAGATACGCAGTATTTT.

The J gene is TRBJ1-1, the V gene TRBV2, with a possible D match to TRBD1 (5 bases). V dropped 7 bases and J dropped 0 bases, with 9 bases sitting between them. CDR3 length: 13 amino acids. Germline V gives CDR1 SNHLY, CDR2 FYNNEI. The CDR3 DNA reads TGTGCCAGCAAGCAGGGAATGAACACTGAAGCTTTCTTT. Amino acid sequence: CASKQGMNTEAFF.

The chain joins TRBV7-6 to TRBJ2-7; D possibly corresponds to TRBD2 (6 bases). Between the trimmed V and J ends, which lost 1 base and 2 bases, there was a span of 9 bases. Germline lookup yields CDR1 SGHVS and CDR2 FNYEAQ. This CDR3 contains 14 residues. This chain's CDR3 is CASSLGGEAYEQYF. In DNA form, the CDR3 reads TGTGCCAGCAGCTTAGGGGGGGAGGCCTACGAGCAGTACTTC.

The gene calls are TRBV4-1 and TRBJ2-2; the match to TRBD1 covers 9 bases. J was trimmed by 8 bases and V by 4 bases; bases with no gene match: 11. Germline values: CDR1 MGHRA, CDR2 YSYEKL. The CDR3 totals 16 residues. The CDR3 protein is CASSRGQGPLGGELFF. The CDR3 nucleotides read TGCGCCAGCAGCCGCGGACAGGGGCCCCTTGGGGGGGAGCTGTTTTTT.

This chain uses TRBV11-1 with TRBJ1-3, with D perhaps TRBD1 (6 bases). There are 14 residues in the CDR3. Trimming cost V 6 bases and J 2 bases, with 11 bases left between them. Germline V lookup: CDR1 SGHAT, CDR2 FQDESV (reference sequence). The CDR3, as DNA: TGTGCCAGCAGGACCAACAGGGCTGGAAACACCATATATTTT. Translating it yields CASRTNRAGNTIYF.

This clone was seen a handful of times. V gene TRBV10-2 combines with J gene TRBJ1-1, with D maybe TRBD1 (5 bases). V gave up 8 bases and J gave up 2 bases, with 12 bases separating them. Germline V gene sequence: CDR1 WSHSY, CDR2 SAAADI. This CDR3 has 13 residues. In DNA form, the CDR3 reads TGCGCCAGCGGACTAGGGACTAACACTGAAGCTTTCTTT. Its translation is CASGLGTNTEAFF.

This clone came up a few times. The rearrangement uses TRBV5-6 and TRBJ2-3; D may be TRBD2 (6 bases). The CDR3 contains 13 residues. Germline V CDR1 and CDR2: SGHDT, YYEEEE. Trimming left V 4 bases short and J 5 bases short, with 11 bases between. CDR3 in DNA: TGTGCCAGCAGCCTGGGGCGGGGAGATACGCAGTATTTT. This translates into CASSLGRGDTQYF.

The V and J genes are TRBV28 and TRBJ1-1; 8 nucleotides agree with TRBD1. V shed 4 bases, J shed 4 bases, and the junction held 8 bases outside the gene matches. The CDR3 totals 15 residues. Germline V lookup: CDR1 MDHEN, CDR2 SYDVKM. CDR3 in amino acids: CASSSVDRAVTEAFF. Written as DNA, the CDR3 is TGTGCCAGCAGTTCCGTGGACAGGGCTGTCACTGAAGCTTTCTTT.

A few counts support this clone. The chain links TRBV2 to TRBJ1-1, with 9 bases lining up with TRBD1. This CDR3 comprises 14 residues. CDR1 is SNHLY, CDR2 FYNNEI, per germline. Trimming at V came to 5 bases and at J to 6 bases, leaving 7 bases not matched to a gene. For the CDR3, the DNA is TGTGCCAGCAGTCTGGACAGGGGTGGGCCTGAAGCTTTCTTT. It is translated as CASSLDRGGPEAFF.

The CDR3 spells CASTPRGGKAFF. The CDR3 DNA is TGTGCCAGCACTCCCCGTGGGGGCAAAGCTTTCTTT. The V and J genes are TRBV6-6 and TRBJ1-1; D perhaps matches TRBD1 (6 bases). Germline V lookup: CDR1 MNHNY, CDR2 SVGAGI (reference sequence). Trimming shortened V by 7 bases and J by 9 bases, and 15 bases separated the two germline ends. CDR3 length: 12 amino acids.

The gene calls are TRBV28 and TRBJ1-5; perhaps TRBD1 as D (6 bases). The CDR3 spans 15 residues. Trimming took 2 bases from V and 7 from J, leaving 15 bases between them. Germline CDR1 and CDR2: MDHEN and SYDVKM. The CDR3 DNA follows: TGTGCCAGCAGTTTAGAAAGGGGGATGAGGCAGCCCCAGCATTTT. The encoded protein is CASSLERGMRQPQHF.

Of note for this clone: The sample carries other DNA sequences with the same CDR3. This chain joins TRBV6-5 and TRBJ2-7; 7 bases are shared with TRBD2. The CDR3 has 14 residues. The V segment lost 3 bases and the J segment 3 bases; nucleotides outside the gene matches: 5. Germline lookup yields CDR1 MNHEY and CDR2 SVGAGI. As DNA, the CDR3 is TGTGCCAGCAGTTATGGGGGGGGAGGCTACGAGCAGTACTTC. This gives the protein CASSYGGGGYEQYF.

The CDR3 DNA reads TGTGCCAGCAGCTTAGAGCCGGACTCCTCCGAGCAGTTCTTC. It translates to CASSLEPDSSEQFF. The rearrangement links TRBV11-3 to TRBJ2-1; TRBD2 might be the D (5 bases). Trimming stripped 0 bases from V and 10 bases from J, with 13 bases between. This CDR3 contains 14 residues. Germline V gene lookup returns CDR1 SGHNT and CDR2 YENEEA.

The chain uses TRBV5-1 and TRBJ2-2, with TRBD1 matching 9 bases. This CDR3 is 16 amino acids long. V lost 2 bases, J lost 5 bases, and 7 bases stayed unmatched. Germline V gives CDR1 SGHRS, CDR2 YFSETQ. DNA of the CDR3: TGCGCCAGCAGCTTACCGGGACAGGGCTTTACCGGGGAGCTGTTTTTT. It specifies CASSLPGQGFTGELFF.

The chain recombines TRBV6-5 with TRBJ1-5; 9 nucleotides match TRBD1. The CDR3 has 14 amino acids. Germline CDR1 and CDR2: MNHEY and SVGAGI. Losses at the gene ends were 0 bases for V and 6 bases for J; bases not matched to a gene: 0. The CDR3 bases are TGTGCCAGCAGTTACTCGACAGGGGGTCAGCCCCAGCATTTT. Translating it yields CASSYSTGGQPQHF.

V is TRBV6-6 and J is TRBJ2-2; D is perhaps TRBD1 (5 bases). The CDR3 runs to 12 residues. The germline gives CDR1 MNHNY, CDR2 SVGAGI (reference sequence). With 7 bases removed from V and 6 bases from J, the gap between germline ends came to 9 bases. The CDR3 nucleotides read TGTGCCAGCAAAGGGGCGGCCGGGGAGCTGTTTTTT. It yields the protein CASKGAAGELFF.

The table lists this clone with a few counts. The chain uses TRBV29-1 and TRBJ1-2; 7 bases are a match to TRBD1. J lost 5 bases, V lost 6 bases, and 3 bases had no gene match. Germline CDR1 is SQVTM and CDR2 is ANQGSEA. The CDR3 has 11 amino acids. CDR3 region: CSVGGQYGYTF. For the CDR3, the DNA is TGCAGCGTGGGGGGACAGTATGGCTACACCTTC.

The gene calls are TRBV10-1 and TRBJ1-3; D is perhaps TRBD1 (6 bases). This CDR3 is built from 15 residues. The germline CDR1 and CDR2 sequences are WNHNN and SYGVQD (reference sequence). V was trimmed by 5 bases and J by 2 bases, leaving 13 bases between them. In nucleotides, the CDR3 is TGCGCCAGCAGTACAGGGACGCTGCCTGGAAACACCATATATTTT. This translates into CASSTGTLPGNTIYF.

J is TRBJ1-2 and V is TRBV5-1; 12 bases map to TRBD1. The V and J ends lost 4 bases and 6 bases, in that order; junction bases with no gene match: 4. This CDR3 contains 14 residues. Germline assignment: CDR1 SGHRS and CDR2 YFSETQ. CDR3 in DNA: TGCGCCAGCAGCACGGGACAGGGGGCGCATGGCTACACCTTC. It translates to CASSTGQGAHGYTF.